This T cell receptor beta chain was found in a study of blood T cell repertoires in COVID-19. CDR1 and CDR2 (germline): MNHEY, SVGAGI. This CDR3 is 15 amino acids long. V was clipped by 5 bases and J by 0 bases, with 13 bases between them. Profiling relied on immunoSEQ multiplex PCR, and the TCRdb table lists in-frame clones only, not all of them. The profile shows 35,000 to 50,000 clones, 82% of them singletons. Material for sequencing was peripheral blood. The clonotype originates from a woman aged 70-85 years with acute or convalescent COVID-19. The chain employs TRBV6-5 and TRBJ1-2; TRBD1 is a possible D gene (6 bases). CDR3 DNA: TGTGCCAGCAGTCGGAACAGGGAAACTAACTATGGCTACACCTTC. It encodes CASSRNRETNYGYTF.